The clone carrying this T cell receptor (beta chain) counts as medium-sized. Its antigen is unknown. These data come from a study of response to subunit inactivated influenza vaccine. TCRdb recomputed calls from the RT-PCR reads with MiXCR, one row per CDR3 protein. This table holds about 650,000 distinct CDR3 sequences, 14% found once. General observations from the study: Every seasonal influenza vaccination brings in few new T cells, the authors suggested.

Material: PBMCs from blood, obtained 14 to 15 days before vaccination. The receptor was derived from a man aged 50 to 59 who received an inactivated influenza vaccine.

The CDR3 region is CASSSLGQGKAFF. The CDR3 DNA sequence: TGTGCCAGCAGCTCCTTAGGACAGGGGAAGGCTTTCTTT. The chain carries TRBV12-3 or TRBV12-4 and TRBJ1-1, with TRBD1 matching 9 bases. The CDR3 sequence is 13 residues long. Unmatched junction bases numbered 10, after V lost 6 bases and J lost 11 bases.